The clone carrying this TCR beta chain was seen a single time. Its specificity is not known. The data are from a study of cytomegalovirus exposure and HLA in healthy donors. Study-level points and caveats: Immune exposure information available was restricted to CMV serostatus. Later analysis reportedly placed an Asian-associated ancestry cluster below the approximately 680-donor mean in N-insertions. Some TCR beta chains (164 of them) were listed as cytomegalovirus-associated.

The PCR contained 60 Vbeta and 13 Jbeta primers. Clones were read by immunoSEQ multiplex PCR, and TCRdb kept only the in-frame ones, dropping some. The sample lists roughly 120,000 clones, about 85% occurring once. The material sequenced was PBMCs. The source is a man aged 50-59 years in good health and CMV-seronegative.

The CDR3 sequence is CASRGGGGNEKLFF. As DNA, the CDR3 is TGCGCCAGCAGGGGCGGCGGGGGTAATGAAAAACTGTTTTTT. The rearrangement uses TRBV5-1 and TRBJ1-4; perhaps TRBD1 as D (5 bases). The CDR3 is 14 residues long. V was trimmed by 5 bases and J by 4 bases, leaving 12 bases between them. In germline, CDR1 is SGHRS, CDR2 YFSETQ.